A single sample gave rise to the 21 T cell receptor beta chains below, sequenced in a study of Graves' ophthalmopathy and Graves' hyperthyroidism. Scientists amplified the TCR beta CDR3 regions from RNA transcripts. An initial RT-PCR round employing HTBI primers preceded a second-round multiplex PCR. TCRdb analysed the multiplex PCR reads with MiXCR anew, one entry per CDR3 protein. In the table there are roughly 160,000 distinct CDR3 sequences, roughly two fifths of which are singletons. The specimen sequenced was peripheral blood. Receptors originate from a young man with Graves' ophthalmopathy.

In this sample, this clonotype turned up many times. The chain links TRBV30 to TRBJ2-6; D might be TRBD1 (5 bases). Germline V lookup: CDR1 GTSNPN, CDR2 SVGIG (reference sequence). This CDR3 comprises 15 residues. Trimming left V 8 bases short and J 19 bases short, with 33 bases between. The CDR3 region is CAHEQSSSGANALTF. The CDR3 DNA is TGTGCCCATGAGCAGTCCAGCTCTGGGGCCAACGCCCTAACTTTC. The complete variable domain, with remaining parts taken from reference TRBV30 and TRBJ2-6, reads SQTIHQWPATLVQPVGSPLSLECTVEGTSNPNLYWYRQAAGRGLQLLFYSVGIGQISSEVPQNLSASRPQDRQFILSSKKLLLSDSGFYLCAHEQSSSGANALTFGAGSRLTVL.

This clonotype was detected many times. J is TRBJ1-5 and V is TRBV6-1; D is possibly TRBD1 (6 bases). Deletions cut 4 bases from V and 8 bases from J, with 18 bases between. The CDR3 loop spans 15 amino acids. Germline loops: CDR1 MNHNS, CDR2 SASEGT. CDR3 sequence (DNA): TGTGCCAGCAGTGGGGACAATATAGCAATCAAGCCCCAGCATTTT. It encodes CASSGDNIAIKPQHF.

The gene calls are TRBV28 and TRBJ1-1; TRBD1 matches at 11 bases. Germline values: CDR1 MDHEN, CDR2 SYDVKM. This CDR3 contains 14 residues. V dropped 5 bases and J dropped 11; count of bases not matched to a gene: 10. CDR3 DNA: TGTGCCAGCAGTGACCGGACAGGGGGCGAGGACGCTTTCTTT. This codes for CASSDRTGGEDAFF.

The genes are TRBV20-1 and TRBJ1-1; D perhaps matches TRBD1 (6 bases). This CDR3 contains 13 residues. CDR1 and CDR2 (germline): DFQATT, SNEGSKA (reference sequence). V dropped 6 bases and J dropped 3 bases, with 14 bases sitting between them. The CDR3 sequence is CSATGTPYTEAFF. The DNA for the CDR3 is TGCAGTGCCACCGGGACACCTTACACTGAAGCTTTCTTT.

This clonotype was picked up many times. This chain links TRBV7-9 with TRBJ1-2; 11 bases map to TRBD1. In germline, CDR1 is SEHNR, CDR2 FQNEAQ (reference sequence). V was pared by 5 bases and J by 8 bases, with 10 bases of the junction left unmatched. CDR3 length: 15 amino acids. CDR3 sequence reads: CASSATGTGGAGYTF. CDR3 DNA: TGTGCCAGCAGCGCAACCGGGACAGGGGGTGCCGGCTACACCTTC. Combining the CDR3 with reference TRBV7-9 and TRBJ1-2 gives the whole variable domain DTGVSQNPRHKITKRGQNVTFRCDPISEHNRLYWYRQTLGQGPEFLTYFQNEAQLEKSRLLSDRFSAERPKGSFSTLEIQRTEQGDSAMYLCASSATGTGGAGYTFGSGTRLTVV.

There are many counts of this clonotype. The CDR3 here is CASSEDRGMENTIYF. DNA for the CDR3: TGTGCCAGCAGTGAAGACAGGGGGATGGAAAACACCATATATTTT. This chain uses TRBV6-1 with TRBJ1-3; 8 nucleotides agree with TRBD1. This CDR3 spans 15 amino acids. The germline gives CDR1 MNHNS, CDR2 SASEGT. With V trimmed by 1 base and J by 6 bases, 5 bases remained unmatched.

In this sample, this clonotype turned up many times. The chain links TRBV7-9 to TRBJ1-2; D is unclear. Germline CDR1 and CDR2: SEHNR and FQNEAQ (reference sequence). The CDR3 runs to 12 residues. Trimming shortened V by 1 base and J by 7 bases, and 7 bases separated the two germline ends. The chain's CDR3 is CASSLVLGGYTF. In DNA form, the CDR3 reads TGTGCCAGCAGCTTAGTTCTGGGTGGCTACACCTTC.

V is TRBV20-1 and J is TRBJ1-5; unclear D gene. Trimming cost V 0 bases and J 5 bases, with 14 bases left between them. Germline V gene data show CDR1 as DFQATT and CDR2 as SNEGSKA (reference sequence). CDR3 length equals 15 residues. CDR3 region: CSARDQQVRHQPQHF. CDR3 in DNA: TGCAGTGCTAGAGATCAGCAGGTTCGCCATCAGCCCCAGCATTTT.

This clonotype is a singleton in its sample. The rearrangement uses TRBV12-3 or TRBV12-4 and TRBJ2-5, with 13 nucleotides matching TRBD2. Unmatched junction bases numbered 6, after V lost 5 bases and J lost 3 bases. This CDR3 is built from 16 residues. The CDR3 here is CASSRTTSGRKETQYF. The CDR3 DNA sequence: TGTGCCAGCAGTCGAACGACTAGCGGGAGGAAAGAGACCCAGTACTTC.

This clonotype has a count of ten or more. The rearrangement links TRBV28 to TRBJ1-5, with a weak D call TRBD1 (6 bases). CDR1 is MDHEN, CDR2 SYDVKM, per germline. The CDR3 is made up of 14 amino acids. Trimming stripped 7 bases from V and 6 bases from J, with 16 bases between. CDR3 protein: CASTKGGSAQPQHF. As DNA, the CDR3 is TGTGCCAGCACCAAAGGGGGGTCGGCTCAGCCCCAGCATTTT.

This clonotype was counted ten times or more. The chain carries TRBV6-2 or TRBV6-3 and TRBJ1-1; D remains unclear. The V end was cut by 6 bases, the J end by 3 bases, with 20 bases between. The CDR3 is made up of 16 amino acids. From germline, CDR1 is MNHEY and CDR2 SVGEGT. The CDR3 DNA reads TGTGCCAGCAGGACCCCTCGGTCGGGGATGGACACTGAAGCTTTCTTT. It encodes CASRTPRSGMDTEAFF.

This clonotype was seen many times. This sequence joins TRBV2 and TRBJ2-7; D gene unclear. The CDR3 sequence is 15 residues long. Per the germline V gene, CDR1 is SNHLY and CDR2 is FYNNEI. Deletions cut 1 base from V and 0 bases from J, with 10 bases between. The CDR3 is CASSEVENTSYEQYF. CDR3 nucleotide sequence: TGTGCCAGCAGTGAAGTAGAGAACACCTCCTACGAGCAGTACTTC.

The V and J genes are TRBV19 and TRBJ2-5, with D possibly called TRBD1 or TRBD2 (6 bases each). Trimming took off 6 bases at V and 5 bases at J, with 19 bases between the two ends. Germline CDR1 and CDR2: LNHDA and SQIVND (reference sequence). This CDR3 region has 15 residues. CDR3 residues: CASSKNDRGRETQYF. CDR3 bases: TGTGCCAGTAGCAAAAACGACCGGGGGCGGGAGACCCAGTACTTC. Combining the CDR3 with reference TRBV19 and TRBJ2-5 gives the whole variable domain DGGITQSPKYLFRKEGQNVTLSCEQNLNHDAMYWYRQDPGQGLRLIYYSQIVNDFQKGDIAEGYSVSREKKESFPLTVTSAQKNPTAFYLCASSKNDRGRETQYFGPGTRLLVL.

This clonotype was found once. This chain uses TRBV7-8 with TRBJ1-3; TRBD1 agrees at 11 bases. CDR3 length equals 16 residues. V gave up 4 bases and J gave up 0 bases; unmatched junction bases: 2. CDR1 is SGHVS and CDR2 is FQNEAQ in the germline V gene. For the CDR3, the DNA is TGTGCCAGCAGCTCGGGGACAGGGGGCTCTGGAAACACCATATATTTT. Amino acid sequence: CASSSGTGGSGNTIYF.

This clonotype came up many times. The rearrangement links TRBV6-2 or TRBV6-3 to TRBJ2-7; no firm D call. The ends were cut back, 10 bases at V and 0 bases at J, with 16 bases in the middle. Germline loops: CDR1 MNHEY, CDR2 SVGEGT. CDR3 size: 14 residues. CDR3 amino acids: CATARTLSSYEQYF. Here the CDR3 DNA reads TGTGCCACCGCTAGGACCCTCTCCTCCTACGAGCAGTACTTC.

This clonotype was counted at least ten times. The chain has TRBV30 and TRBJ2-7, with 7 positions matching TRBD1. Germline V lookup: CDR1 GTSNPN, CDR2 SVGIG (reference sequence). This CDR3 spans 13 amino acids. Unmatched junction bases numbered 9, after V lost 4 bases and J lost 6 bases. CDR3 nucleotide sequence: TGTGCCTGGACTCAGGGGGTTGAGGCCGAGCAGTACTTC. It is translated as CAWTQGVEAEQYF.

There are a few counts of this clonotype. This chain links TRBV6-5 with TRBJ2-7; 8 nucleotides line up with TRBD1. Germline CDR1 reads MNHEY; CDR2 reads SVGAGI. This CDR3 is 15 amino acids long. Trimming cost V 2 bases and J 2 bases; bases outside gene matches: 5. The CDR3 is CASSYRGQEAYEQYF. In DNA, the CDR3 is TGTGCCAGCAGTTACCGGGGACAGGAGGCCTACGAGCAGTACTTC.

This clonotype occurred many times. The chain joins TRBV20-1 to TRBJ2-7; TRBD1 agrees at 11 bases. Germline V lookup: CDR1 DFQATT, CDR2 SNEGSKA (reference sequence). This CDR3 comprises 15 residues. V lost 3 bases and J lost 6; bases outside the gene matches: 10. CDR3 bases: TGCAGTGCTAGGGCCCCAGGGACAGGGGGGCTCGAGCAGTACTTC. Translated: CSARAPGTGGLEQYF.

This clonotype was observed at least ten times. The rearrangement uses TRBV12-3 or TRBV12-4 and TRBJ2-7; 11 positions agree with TRBD2. The length of the CDR3 is 17 residues. The J segment lost 2 bases and the V segment lost 2 bases, leaving 8 bases of the junction unmatched. CDR3 in amino acids: CASSLTVLAGGPYEQYF. The CDR3 region has the DNA TGTGCCAGCAGTTTAACCGTCCTAGCGGGAGGTCCCTACGAGCAGTACTTC.

This clonotype was counted at least ten times. The rearrangement links TRBV13 to TRBJ2-5, with 10 bases aligning to TRBD1. CDR3 length: 17 amino acids. Germline CDR1 reads PRHDT; CDR2 reads FYEKMQ (reference sequence). V lost 5 bases, J lost 2 bases, and 11 bases stayed unmatched. CDR3 nucleotides: TGTGCCAGCAGCCCCCGGGACAGGGGAGTTCGGCAAGAGACCCAGTACTTC. Protein: CASSPRDRGVRQETQYF. Full variable domain (rest looked up from reference TRBV13 and TRBJ2-5): AAGVIQSPRHLIKEKRETATLKCYPIPRHDTVYWYQQGPGQDPQFLISFYEKMQSDKGSIPDRFSAQQFSDYHSELNMSSLELGDSALYFCASSPRDRGVRQETQYFGPGTRLLVL.

Ten or more counts support this clonotype. The genes are TRBV6-5 and TRBJ1-2, with TRBD1 identical over 9 bases. Germline CDR1 is MNHEY and CDR2 is SVGAGI. The junction had 10 bases not matched to a gene; V was cut back by 6 bases and J by 8 bases. The CDR3 consists of 14 residues. CDR3 residues: CASSLTGGAGGYTF. The CDR3 region has the DNA TGTGCCAGCAGCCTAACAGGGGGCGCTGGGGGCTACACCTTC.